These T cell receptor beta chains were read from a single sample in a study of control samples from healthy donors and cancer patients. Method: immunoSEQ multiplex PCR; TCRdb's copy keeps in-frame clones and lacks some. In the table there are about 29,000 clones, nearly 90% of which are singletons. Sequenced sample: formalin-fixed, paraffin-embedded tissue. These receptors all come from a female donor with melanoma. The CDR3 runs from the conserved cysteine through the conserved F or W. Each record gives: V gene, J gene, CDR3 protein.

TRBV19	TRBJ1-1	CASSMTGGTEAFF
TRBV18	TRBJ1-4	CASSPRTGAGEKLFF
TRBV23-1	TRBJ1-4	CASSQSNPQGKKLFF
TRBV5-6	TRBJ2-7	CASSTTGGWDEQYF
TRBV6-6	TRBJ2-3	CASSPFLGTSESTDTQYF
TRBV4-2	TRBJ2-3	CASSKREGFGDTQYF
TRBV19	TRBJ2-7	CASSMGPRFAYEQYF
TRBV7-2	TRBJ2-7	CASSLEVGWQYF
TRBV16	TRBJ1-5	CASSRGTENQPQHF
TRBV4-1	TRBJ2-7	CASSQTGGLYYEQYF
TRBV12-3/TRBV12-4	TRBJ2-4	CASSADRANIQYF
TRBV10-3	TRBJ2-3	CATQQGATDTQYF
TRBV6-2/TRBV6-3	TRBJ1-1	CASTPVGSSMNTEAFF
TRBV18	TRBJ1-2	CASSPPNTQNYGYTF
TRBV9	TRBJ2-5	CASSGGGTPWETQYF
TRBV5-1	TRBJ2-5	CASSPPELAGGQETQYF
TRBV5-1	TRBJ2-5	CASSPRDRARETQYF
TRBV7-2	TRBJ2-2	CASSLRGTANTGELFF
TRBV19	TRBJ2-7	CASSPGLSSYEQYF
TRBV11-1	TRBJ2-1	CASSPGPSGYNEQFF
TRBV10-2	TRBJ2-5	CASSESGGREETQYF
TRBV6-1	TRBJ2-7	CASSENRRVKGYEQYF
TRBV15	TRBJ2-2	CATSRGGGPGELFF
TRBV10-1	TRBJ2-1	CASSNQGGLAGESSYNEQFF
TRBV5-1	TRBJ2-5	CASSPGAAGGETQYF
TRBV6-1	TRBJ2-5	CASSEVRAGGPKTQYF
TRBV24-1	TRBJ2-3	CATSKGSAADTQYF
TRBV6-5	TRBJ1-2	CASSYSNWGAIGYTF
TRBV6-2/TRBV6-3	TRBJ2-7	CASSYLEQGAGEQYF
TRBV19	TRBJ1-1	CASSISHLGEAFF
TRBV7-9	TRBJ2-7	CASSLGTESSYEQYF
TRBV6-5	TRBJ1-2	CASSYSGEGLGRGYTF
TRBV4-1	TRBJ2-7	CASSQTWSTRKSSYEQYF
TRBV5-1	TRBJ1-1	CASSLGQINTEAFF
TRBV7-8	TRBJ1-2	CASSKRQNFNYGYTF
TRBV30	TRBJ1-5	CAWIGGGPTGVGNQPQHF
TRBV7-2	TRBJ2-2	CASSSTRVAGELFF
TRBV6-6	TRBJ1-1	CASSYGGGGSTEAFF
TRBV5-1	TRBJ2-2	CASSPDRVNGELFF
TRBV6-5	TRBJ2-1	CASSSGPAEQFF